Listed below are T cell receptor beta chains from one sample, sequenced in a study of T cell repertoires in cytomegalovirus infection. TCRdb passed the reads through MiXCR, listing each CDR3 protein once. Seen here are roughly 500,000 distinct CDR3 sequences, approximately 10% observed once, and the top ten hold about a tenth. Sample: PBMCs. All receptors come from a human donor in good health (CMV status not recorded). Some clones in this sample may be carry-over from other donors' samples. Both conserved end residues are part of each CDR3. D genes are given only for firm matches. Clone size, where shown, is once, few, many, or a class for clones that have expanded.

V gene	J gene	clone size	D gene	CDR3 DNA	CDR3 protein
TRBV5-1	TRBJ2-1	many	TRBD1	TGCGCCAGCAGCTTCACCGGGACAGGGTCAAATGAGCAGTTCTTC	CASSFTGTGSNEQFF
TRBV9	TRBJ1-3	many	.	TGTGCCAGCAGGGGCCAGCCACTATCTGGAAACACCATATATTTT	CASRGQPLSGNTIYF
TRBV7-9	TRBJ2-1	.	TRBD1	TGTGCCAGCAGTACAGCCTTGACAGGGGTCAATGAGCAGTTCTTC	CASSTALTGVNEQFF
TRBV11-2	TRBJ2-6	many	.	TGTGCCAGCAGAAAGGGGGGAGGCGGGTCCTCTGGGGCCAACGTCCTGACTTTC	CASRKGGGGSSGANVLTF
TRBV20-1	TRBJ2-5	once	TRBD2	TGCAGTGCGACCGGGACTAGCGGGGGGGGCCAAGAGACCCAGTACTTC	CSATGTSGGGQETQYF
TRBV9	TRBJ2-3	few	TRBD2	TGTGCCAGCAGCGTAGGGGACGGGAGGACCACAGATACGCAGTATTTT	CASSVGDGRTTDTQYF
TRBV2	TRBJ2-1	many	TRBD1	TGTGCCAGCAGCCCGTATAACAGGGGGAGTTACAATGAGCAGTTCTTC	CASSPYNRGSYNEQFF
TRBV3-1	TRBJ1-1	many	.	TGTGCCAGCAGCCAAGATCGCCACTCTGAAGCTTTCTTT	CASSQDRHSEAFF
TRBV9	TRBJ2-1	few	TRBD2	TGTGCCAGCAGCGTAGAAGCTCTAGCGGGGGGGGGTGAGCAGTTCTTC	CASSVEALAGGGEQFF
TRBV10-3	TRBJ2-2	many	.	TGTGCCATCGGTGCGGGGAGGACCGGGGAGCTGTTTTTT	CAIGAGRTGELFF
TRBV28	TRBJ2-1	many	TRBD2	TGTGCCAGCAGACGGGAGGCCCTGAATGAGCAGTTCTTC	CASRREALNEQFF
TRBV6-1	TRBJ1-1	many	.	TGTGCCAGCCCACGAGGAGATATGAACACTGAAGCTTTCTTT	CASPRGDMNTEAFF
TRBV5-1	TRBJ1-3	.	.	TGCGCCAGCAGCTTGGTACTGCAAGACTCTGGAAACACCATATATTTT	CASSLVLQDSGNTIYF
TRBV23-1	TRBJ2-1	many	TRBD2	TGCGCCAGCAGTCAGACTAGCGGAGAATACAATGAGCAGTTCTTC	CASSQTSGEYNEQFF
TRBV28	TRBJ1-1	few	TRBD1	TGTGCCAGCAACCAACCGGGACAGCAGAAAGGGTTGTTT	CASNQPGQQKGLF
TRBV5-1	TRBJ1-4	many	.	TGCGCCAGCAGCTCGGGGTCGGCCGCGCGTAATGAAAAACTGTTTTTT	CASSSGSAARNEKLFF
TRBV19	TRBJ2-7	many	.	TGTGCCACCGCTAGCAAATCCTCCTACGAGCAGTACTTC	CATASKSSYEQYF
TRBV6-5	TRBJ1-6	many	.	TGTGCCAGCAGTTACTGGATCGGGGTTAATTCACCCCTCCACTTT	CASSYWIGVNSPLHF
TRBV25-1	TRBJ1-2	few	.	TGTGCCAGCGCCCCACCCGGGATTCTAGGGGGCTACACCTTC	CASAPPGILGGYTF
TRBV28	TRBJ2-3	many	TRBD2	TGTGCCAGCAGTCTCACCGGGACTAGCGGGAGGGCTACAGATACGCAGTATTTT	CASSLTGTSGRATDTQYF
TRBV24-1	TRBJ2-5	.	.	TGTGCCACCAGTGATTTCCTCAGGGACCAAGAGACCCAGTACTTC	CATSDFLRDQETQYF
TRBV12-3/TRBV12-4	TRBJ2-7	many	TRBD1	TGTGCCAGCAGTCCCCCCCTCACGTGGAAGGGGGCCGAGGACGAGCAGTACTTC	CASSPPLTWKGAEDEQYF
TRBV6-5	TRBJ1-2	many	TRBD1	TGTGCCAGCAGACGACCAAGCAGGGGGCCGGACTATGGCTACACCTTC	CASRRPSRGPDYGYTF
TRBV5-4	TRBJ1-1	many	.	TGTGCCAGCAGCTCCTACTCGGGGTTGATGAACACTGAAGCTTTCTTT	CASSSYSGLMNTEAFF
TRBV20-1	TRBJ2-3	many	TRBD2	TGCAGTGGTGGCGGGGGTGAAGGAGATACGCAGTATTTT	CSGGGGEGDTQYF
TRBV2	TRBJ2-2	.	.	TGTGCCAGCAGTTCCGACGGTTCTTCGAACACCGGGGAGCTGTTTTTT	CASSSDGSSNTGELFF
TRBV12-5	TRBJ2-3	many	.	TGTGCTAGTGGTTTGGCGTTTCTAGGGGGGGCCGAAGGAGATACGCAGTATTTT	CASGLAFLGGAEGDTQYF
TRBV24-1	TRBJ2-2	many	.	TGTGCCACCAGTGATTTCGCGGGCACGAACACCGGGGAGCTGTTTTTT	CATSDFAGTNTGELFF
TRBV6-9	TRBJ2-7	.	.	TGTGCCAGCAGTTGGCGACAGGGACTCTCCTACGAGCAGTACTTC	CASSWRQGLSYEQYF
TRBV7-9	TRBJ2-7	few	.	TGTGCCAGCAGCTTAGAGAGTGTAGAGCAGTACTTC	CASSLESVEQYF
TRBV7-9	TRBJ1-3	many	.	TGTGCCAGCAGCTCGGGTAGAGGAAACACCATATATTTT	CASSSGRGNTIYF
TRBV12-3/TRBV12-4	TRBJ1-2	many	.	TGTGCCAGCAGTTTCGGGGGGGAGTATGGCTACACCTTC	CASSFGGEYGYTF
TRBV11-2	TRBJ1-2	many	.	TGTGCCAGCAGCTTGAGGGGATCCCTAGCTAACTATGGCTACACCTTC	CASSLRGSLANYGYTF
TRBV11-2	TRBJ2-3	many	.	TGTGCCAGCAGCTTAGCCGACAGTCGTGGAGATACGCAGTATTTT	CASSLADSRGDTQYF
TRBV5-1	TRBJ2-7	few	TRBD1	TGCGCCAGCAGCACTTCGGGACAGGGTTCCTACGAGCAGTACTTC	CASSTSGQGSYEQYF
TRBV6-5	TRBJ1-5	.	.	TGTGCCAGCAGTTACGCCCGGGGGGTTAATCAGCCCCAGCATTTT	CASSYARGVNQPQHF
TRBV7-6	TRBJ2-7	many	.	TGTGCCAGCAGCCCCGAATCGCAGGCCTCCTACGAGCAGTACTTC	CASSPESQASYEQYF
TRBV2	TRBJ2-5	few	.	TGTGCCAGCAGTGAGGAACACAAAGAGACCCAGTACTTC	CASSEEHKETQYF
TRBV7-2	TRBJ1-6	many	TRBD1	TGTGCCAGCAGCTCCGGACAGGGTAGAAGATCACCCCTCCACTTT	CASSSGQGRRSPLHF
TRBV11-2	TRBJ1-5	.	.	TGTGCCAGCAGCTTAGGTATAGGACAAGGCTTCCGCAATCAGCCCCAGCATTTT	CASSLGIGQGFRNQPQHF
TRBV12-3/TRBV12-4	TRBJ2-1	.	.	TGTGCCAGCAGTTTAGGGGAGAGGGTAGCTTACAATGAGCAGTTCTTC	CASSLGERVAYNEQFF
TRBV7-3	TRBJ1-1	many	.	TGTGCCAGCAGCTTAACAGGGAACACTGAAGCTTTCTTT	CASSLTGNTEAFF
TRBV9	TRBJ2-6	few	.	TGTGCCAGCAAAGGGCGGGAAGGGTCTGGGGCCAACGTCCTGACTTTC	CASKGREGSGANVLTF
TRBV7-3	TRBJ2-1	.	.	TGTGCCAGCAGCCTCCCGCGCGGGACCCCTAAAAATGAGCAGTTCTTC	CASSLPRGTPKNEQFF
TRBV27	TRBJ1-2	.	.	TGTGCCAGCAGTGGACATGTGGGAGGCTACACCTTC	CASSGHVGGYTF
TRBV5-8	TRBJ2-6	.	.	TGTGCCAGCAGCTTGTTCATAACCTTTGGGGCCAACGTCCTGACTTTC	CASSLFITFGANVLTF
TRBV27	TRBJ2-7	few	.	TGTGCCAGCAGTCCTACAGGGTTATTGGCCTCCTACGAGCAGTACTTC	CASSPTGLLASYEQYF
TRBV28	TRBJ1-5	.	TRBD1	TGTGCCAGCAGCCGCGGGACAGCCTCTAGAGAGCCCCAGCATTTT	CASSRGTASREPQHF